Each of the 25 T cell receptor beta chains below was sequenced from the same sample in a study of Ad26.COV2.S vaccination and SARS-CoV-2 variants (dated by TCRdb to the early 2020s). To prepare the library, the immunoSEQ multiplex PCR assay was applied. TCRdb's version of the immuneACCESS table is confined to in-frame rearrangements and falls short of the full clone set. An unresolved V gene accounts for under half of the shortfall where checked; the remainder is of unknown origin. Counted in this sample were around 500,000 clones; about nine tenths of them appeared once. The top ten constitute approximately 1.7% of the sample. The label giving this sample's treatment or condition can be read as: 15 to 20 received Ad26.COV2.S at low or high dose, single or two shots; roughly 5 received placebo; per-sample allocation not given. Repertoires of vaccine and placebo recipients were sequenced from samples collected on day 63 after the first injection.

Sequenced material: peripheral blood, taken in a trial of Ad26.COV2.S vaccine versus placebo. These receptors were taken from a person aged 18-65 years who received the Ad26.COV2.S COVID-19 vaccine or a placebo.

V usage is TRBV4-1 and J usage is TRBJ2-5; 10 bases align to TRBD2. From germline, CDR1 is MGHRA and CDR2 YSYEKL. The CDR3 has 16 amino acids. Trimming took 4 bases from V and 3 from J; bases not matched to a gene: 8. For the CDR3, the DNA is TGCGCCAGCAGCCCATCTAGCGGGAGATACGAAGAGACCCAGTACTTC. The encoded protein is CASSPSSGRYEETQYF.

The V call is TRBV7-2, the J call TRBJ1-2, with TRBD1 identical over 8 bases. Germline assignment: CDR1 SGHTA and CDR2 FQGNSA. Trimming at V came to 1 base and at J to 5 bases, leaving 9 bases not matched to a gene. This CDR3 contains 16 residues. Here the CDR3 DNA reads TGTGCCAGCAGCTTAGATAAAAGACAGGGGAGGTATGGCTACACCTTC. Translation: CASSLDKRQGRYGYTF.

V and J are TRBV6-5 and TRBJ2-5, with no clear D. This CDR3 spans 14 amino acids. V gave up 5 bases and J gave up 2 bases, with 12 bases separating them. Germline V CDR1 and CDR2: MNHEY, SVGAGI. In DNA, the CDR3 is TGTGCCAGCAGTCGCACGGTTATACAAGAGACCCAGTACTTC. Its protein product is CASSRTVIQETQYF.

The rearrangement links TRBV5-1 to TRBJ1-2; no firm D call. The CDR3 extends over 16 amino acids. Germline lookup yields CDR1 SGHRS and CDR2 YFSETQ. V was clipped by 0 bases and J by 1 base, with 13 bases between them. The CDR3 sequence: CASSLAVGRNNYGYTF. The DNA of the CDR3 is TGCGCCAGCAGCTTGGCCGTTGGCAGAAATAACTATGGCTACACCTTC.

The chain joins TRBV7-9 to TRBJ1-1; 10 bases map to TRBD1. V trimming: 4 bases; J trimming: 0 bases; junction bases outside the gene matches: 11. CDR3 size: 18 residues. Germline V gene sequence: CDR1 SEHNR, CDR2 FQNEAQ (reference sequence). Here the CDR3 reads CASSSTGTGVSMNTEAFF. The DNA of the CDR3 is TGTGCCAGCAGCTCGACCGGGACAGGGGTGAGCATGAACACTGAAGCTTTCTTT.

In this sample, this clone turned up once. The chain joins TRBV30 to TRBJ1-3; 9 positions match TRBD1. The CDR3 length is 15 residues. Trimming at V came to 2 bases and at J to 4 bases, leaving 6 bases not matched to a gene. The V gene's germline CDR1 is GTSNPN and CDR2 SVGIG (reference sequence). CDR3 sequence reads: CAWSHHRGRGNTIYF. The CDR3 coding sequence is TGTGCCTGGAGTCATCACAGGGGGCGCGGAAACACCATATATTTT.

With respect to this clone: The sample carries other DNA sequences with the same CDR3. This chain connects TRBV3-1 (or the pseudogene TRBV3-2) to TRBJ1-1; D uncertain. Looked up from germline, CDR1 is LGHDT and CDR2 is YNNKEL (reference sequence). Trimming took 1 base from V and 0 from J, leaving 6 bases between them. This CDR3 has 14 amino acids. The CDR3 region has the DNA TGTGCCAGCAGCCAAGGTGGAGTGAACACTGAAGCTTTCTTT. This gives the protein CASSQGGVNTEAFF.

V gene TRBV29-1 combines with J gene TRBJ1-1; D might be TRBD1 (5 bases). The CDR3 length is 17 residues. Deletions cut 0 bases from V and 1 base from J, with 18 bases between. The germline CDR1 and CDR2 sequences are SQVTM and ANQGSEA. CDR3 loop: CSVEDRWGEGENTEAFF. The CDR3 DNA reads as TGCAGCGTTGAAGATCGATGGGGGGAAGGGGAGAACACTGAAGCTTTCTTT.

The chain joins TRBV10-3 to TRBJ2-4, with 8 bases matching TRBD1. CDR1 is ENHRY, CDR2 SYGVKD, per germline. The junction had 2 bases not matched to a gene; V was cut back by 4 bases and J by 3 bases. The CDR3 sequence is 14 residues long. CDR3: CAISAGQDKNIQYF. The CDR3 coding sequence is TGTGCCATCAGTGCGGGACAGGACAAAAACATTCAGTACTTC.

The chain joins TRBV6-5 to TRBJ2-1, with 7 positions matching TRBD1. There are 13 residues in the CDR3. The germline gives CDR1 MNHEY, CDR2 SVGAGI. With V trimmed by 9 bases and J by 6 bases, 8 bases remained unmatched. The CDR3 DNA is TGTGCCAGGGGGGACAGCTTGTTCAATGAGCAGTTCTTC. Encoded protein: CARGDSLFNEQFF.

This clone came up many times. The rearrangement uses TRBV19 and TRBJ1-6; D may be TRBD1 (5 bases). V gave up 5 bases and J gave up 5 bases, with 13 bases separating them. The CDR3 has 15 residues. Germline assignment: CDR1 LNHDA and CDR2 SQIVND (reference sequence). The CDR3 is CASSWGSGDNSPLHF. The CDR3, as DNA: TGTGCCAGTAGTTGGGGGTCGGGTGATAATTCACCCCTCCACTTT.

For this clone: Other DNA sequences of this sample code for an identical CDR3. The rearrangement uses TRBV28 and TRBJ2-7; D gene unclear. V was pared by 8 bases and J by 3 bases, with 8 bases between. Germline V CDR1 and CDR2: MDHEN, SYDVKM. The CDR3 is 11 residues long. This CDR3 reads CASSSHYEQYF. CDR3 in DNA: TGTGCCAGCTCTTCCCACTACGAGCAGTACTTC. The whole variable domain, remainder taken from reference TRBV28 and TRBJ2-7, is DVKVTQSSRYLVKRTGEKVFLECVQDMDHENMFWYRQDPGLGLRLIYFSYDVKMKEKGDIPEGYSVSREKKERFSLILESASTNQTSMYLCASSSHYEQYFGPGTRLTVT.

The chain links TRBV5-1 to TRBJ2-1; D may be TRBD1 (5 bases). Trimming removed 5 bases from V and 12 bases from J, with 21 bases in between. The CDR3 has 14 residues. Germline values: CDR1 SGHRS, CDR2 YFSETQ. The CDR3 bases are TGCGCCAGCAGGATCAGCGTCCAGGGTCTCGGGCAGTTCTTC. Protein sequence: CASRISVQGLGQFF.

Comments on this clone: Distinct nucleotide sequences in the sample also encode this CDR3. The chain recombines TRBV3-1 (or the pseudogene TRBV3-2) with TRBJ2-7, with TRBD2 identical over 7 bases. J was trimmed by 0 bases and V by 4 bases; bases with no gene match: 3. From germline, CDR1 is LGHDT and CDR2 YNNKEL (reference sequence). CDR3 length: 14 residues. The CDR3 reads CASSPLASSYEQYF. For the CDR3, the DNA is TGTGCCAGCAGCCCACTAGCGAGCTCCTACGAGCAGTACTTC.

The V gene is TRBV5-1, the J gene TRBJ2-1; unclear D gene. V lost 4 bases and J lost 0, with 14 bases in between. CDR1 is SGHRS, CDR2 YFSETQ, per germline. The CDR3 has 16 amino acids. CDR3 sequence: CASSEQVPSSYNEQFF. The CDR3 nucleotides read TGCGCCAGCAGCGAGCAGGTGCCAAGCTCCTACAATGAGCAGTTCTTC.

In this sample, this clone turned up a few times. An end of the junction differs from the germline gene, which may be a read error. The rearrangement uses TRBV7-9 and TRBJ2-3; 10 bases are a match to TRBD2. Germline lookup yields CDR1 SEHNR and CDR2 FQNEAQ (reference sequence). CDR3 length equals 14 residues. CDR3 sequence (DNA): TGTGCCAGCAGTTTAGCGGGGGGCCTGGATACGCAGTATTTT. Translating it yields CASSLAGGLDTQYF.

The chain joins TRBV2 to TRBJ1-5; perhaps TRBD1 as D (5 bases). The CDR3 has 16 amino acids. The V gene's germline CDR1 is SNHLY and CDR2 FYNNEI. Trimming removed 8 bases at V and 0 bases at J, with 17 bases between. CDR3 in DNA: TGTGCCAGCGAAGGAGGGGCAGGGATTAGCAATCAGCCCCAGCATTTT. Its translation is CASEGGAGISNQPQHF.

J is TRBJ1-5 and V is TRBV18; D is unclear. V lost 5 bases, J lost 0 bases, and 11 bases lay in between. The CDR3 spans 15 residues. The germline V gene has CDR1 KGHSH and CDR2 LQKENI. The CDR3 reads CASSSGRNSNQPQHF. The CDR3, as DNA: TGTGCCAGCTCATCGGGGAGAAATAGCAATCAGCCCCAGCATTTT.

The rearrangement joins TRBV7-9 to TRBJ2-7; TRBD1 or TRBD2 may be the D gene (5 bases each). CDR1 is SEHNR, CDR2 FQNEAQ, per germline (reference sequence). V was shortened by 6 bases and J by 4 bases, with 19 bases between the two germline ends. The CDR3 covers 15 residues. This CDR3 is CASSSFSGTDYEQYF. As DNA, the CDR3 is TGTGCCAGCAGTTCCTTCTCCGGGACGGATTACGAGCAGTACTTC.

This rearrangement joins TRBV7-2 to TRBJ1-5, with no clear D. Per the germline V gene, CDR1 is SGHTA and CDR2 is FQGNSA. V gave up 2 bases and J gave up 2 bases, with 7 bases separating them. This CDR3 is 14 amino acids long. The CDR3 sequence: CASSLRSGNQPQHF. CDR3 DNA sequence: TGTGCCAGCAGCTTAAGGTCCGGCAATCAGCCCCAGCATTTT.

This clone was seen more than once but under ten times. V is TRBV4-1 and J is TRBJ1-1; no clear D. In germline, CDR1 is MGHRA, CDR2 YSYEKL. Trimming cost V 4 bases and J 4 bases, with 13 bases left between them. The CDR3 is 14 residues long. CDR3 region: CASSPPSGSTEAFF. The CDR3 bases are TGCGCCAGCAGCCCCCCTAGCGGGAGCACTGAAGCTTTCTTT.

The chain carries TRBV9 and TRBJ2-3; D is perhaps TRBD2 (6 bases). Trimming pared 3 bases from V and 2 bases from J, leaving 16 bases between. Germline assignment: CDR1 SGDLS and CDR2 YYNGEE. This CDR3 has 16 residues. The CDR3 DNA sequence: TGTGCCAGCAGCGGCCCTGGCGGGGCCTCCACAGATACGCAGTATTTT. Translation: CASSGPGGASTDTQYF.

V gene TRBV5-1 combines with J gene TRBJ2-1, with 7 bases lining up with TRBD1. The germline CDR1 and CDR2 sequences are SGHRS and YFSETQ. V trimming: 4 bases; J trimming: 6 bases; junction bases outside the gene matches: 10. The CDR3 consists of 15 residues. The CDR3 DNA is TGCGCCAGCAGCCCCCCGGGACAGTATTCCAATGAGCAGTTCTTC. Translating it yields CASSPPGQYSNEQFF.

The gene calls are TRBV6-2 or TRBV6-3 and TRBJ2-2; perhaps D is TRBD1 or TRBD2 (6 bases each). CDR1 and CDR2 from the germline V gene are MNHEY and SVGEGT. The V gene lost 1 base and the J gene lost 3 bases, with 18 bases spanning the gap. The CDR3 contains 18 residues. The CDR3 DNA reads TGTGCCAGCAGTTACTGTGGGGTTGAGGGGGGTTACACCGGGGAGCTGTTTTTT. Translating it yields CASSYCGVEGGYTGELFF.

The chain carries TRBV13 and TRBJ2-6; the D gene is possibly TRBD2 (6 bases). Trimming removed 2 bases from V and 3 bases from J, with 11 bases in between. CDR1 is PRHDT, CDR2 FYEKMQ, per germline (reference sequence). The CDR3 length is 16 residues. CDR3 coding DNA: TGTGCCAGCAGCTTATTCGGGAGTATTGGGGCCAACGTCCTGACTTTC. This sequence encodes CASSLFGSIGANVLTF.